What follows is one T cell receptor (beta chain) and its context. Its antigen is not known. MiXCR was run by TCRdb on the RT-PCR reads, yielding one entry per CDR3 protein. The data show about 530,000 distinct CDR3 sequences, over 10% seen once. This record belongs to a study of response to subunit inactivated influenza vaccine. Study conclusions and caveats: Authors suggested few new T cells are recruited by each seasonal influenza vaccination.

This specimen consisted of PBMCs from blood, obtained about 40 days after vaccination. The sequence came from a man aged 45-60 years who received an inactivated influenza vaccine.

In nucleotides, the CDR3 is TGTGCCAGCATCGATAGATCGGGGAACACTGAAGCTTTCTTT. Amino acid sequence: CASIDRSGNTEAFF. The chain joins TRBV7-2 to TRBJ1-1; D not certain. Per the germline V gene, CDR1 is SGHTA and CDR2 is FQGNSA. Trimming took off 7 bases at V and 1 base at J, with 13 bases between the two ends. The CDR3 has 14 residues.